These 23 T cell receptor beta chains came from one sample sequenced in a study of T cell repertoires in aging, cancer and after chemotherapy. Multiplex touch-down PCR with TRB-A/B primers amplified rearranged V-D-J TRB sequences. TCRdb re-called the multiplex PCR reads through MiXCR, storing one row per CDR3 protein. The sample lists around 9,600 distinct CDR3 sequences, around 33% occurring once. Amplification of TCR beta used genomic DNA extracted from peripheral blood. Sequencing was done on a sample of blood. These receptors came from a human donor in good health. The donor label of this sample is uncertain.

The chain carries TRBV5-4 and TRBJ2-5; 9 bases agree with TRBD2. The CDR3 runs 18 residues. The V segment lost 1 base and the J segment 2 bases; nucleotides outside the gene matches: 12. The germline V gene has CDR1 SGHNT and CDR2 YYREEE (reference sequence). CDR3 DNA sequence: TGTGCCAGCAGCTTGTGGCGGTACGCGGGGGGGCAACAAGAGACCCAGTACTTC. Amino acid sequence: CASSLWRYAGGQQETQYF.

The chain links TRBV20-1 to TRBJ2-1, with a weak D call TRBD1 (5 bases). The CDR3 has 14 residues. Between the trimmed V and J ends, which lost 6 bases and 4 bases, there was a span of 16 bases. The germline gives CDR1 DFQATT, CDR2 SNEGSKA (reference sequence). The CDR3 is CSASQARAYNEQFF. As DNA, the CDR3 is TGCAGTGCATCTCAGGCCAGGGCTTACAATGAGCAGTTCTTC.

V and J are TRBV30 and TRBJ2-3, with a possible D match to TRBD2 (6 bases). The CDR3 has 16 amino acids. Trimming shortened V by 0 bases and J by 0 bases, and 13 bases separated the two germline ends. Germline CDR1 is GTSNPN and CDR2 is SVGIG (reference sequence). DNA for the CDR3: TGTGCCTGGAGTGTATCTAGCGTATATAGCACAGATACGCAGTATTTT. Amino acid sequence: CAWSVSSVYSTDTQYF.

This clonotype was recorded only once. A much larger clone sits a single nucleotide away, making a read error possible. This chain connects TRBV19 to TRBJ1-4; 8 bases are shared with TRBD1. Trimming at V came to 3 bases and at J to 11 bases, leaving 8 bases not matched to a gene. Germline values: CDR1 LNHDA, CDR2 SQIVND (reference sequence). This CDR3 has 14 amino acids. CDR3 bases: TGTGCCAGTAGTATCCAGGGGGCATGGGATAAACTGTTTTTT. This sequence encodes CASSIQGAWDKLFF. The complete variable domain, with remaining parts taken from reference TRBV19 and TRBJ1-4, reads DGGITQSPKYLFRKEGQNVTLSCEQNLNHDAMYWYRQDPGQGLRLIYYSQIVNDFQKGDIAEGYSVSREKKESFPLTVTSAQKNPTAFYLCASSIQGAWDKLFFGSGTQLSVL.

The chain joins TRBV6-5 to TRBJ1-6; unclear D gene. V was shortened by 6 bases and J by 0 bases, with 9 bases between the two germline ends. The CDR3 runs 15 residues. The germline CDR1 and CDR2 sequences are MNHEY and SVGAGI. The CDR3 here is CASRASNSYNSPLHF. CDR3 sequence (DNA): TGTGCCAGCAGGGCGTCCAACTCCTATAATTCACCCCTCCACTTT.

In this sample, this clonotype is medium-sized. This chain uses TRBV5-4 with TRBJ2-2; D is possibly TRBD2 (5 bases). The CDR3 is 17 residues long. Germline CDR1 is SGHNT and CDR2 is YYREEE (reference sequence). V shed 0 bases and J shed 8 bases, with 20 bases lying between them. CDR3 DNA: TGTGCCAGCAGCTTGGCGGGTAGTCTAGCCGTTCGAGGGGAGCTGTTTTTT. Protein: CASSLAGSLAVRGELFF.

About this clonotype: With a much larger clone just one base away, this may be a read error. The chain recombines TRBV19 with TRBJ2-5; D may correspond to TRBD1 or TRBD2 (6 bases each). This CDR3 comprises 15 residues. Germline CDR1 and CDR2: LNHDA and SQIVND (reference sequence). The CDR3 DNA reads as TGTACCAGTAGAATGTTGGGGGGCTCCGGAGAGACCCAGTACTTC. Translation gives CTSRMLGGSGETQYF.

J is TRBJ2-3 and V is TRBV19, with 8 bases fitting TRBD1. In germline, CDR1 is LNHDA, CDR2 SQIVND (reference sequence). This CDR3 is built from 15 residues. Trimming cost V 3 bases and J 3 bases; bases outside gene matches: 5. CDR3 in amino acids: CASSIGQGRTDTQYF. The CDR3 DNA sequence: TGTGCCAGTAGTATCGGACAGGGTAGAACAGATACGCAGTATTTT.

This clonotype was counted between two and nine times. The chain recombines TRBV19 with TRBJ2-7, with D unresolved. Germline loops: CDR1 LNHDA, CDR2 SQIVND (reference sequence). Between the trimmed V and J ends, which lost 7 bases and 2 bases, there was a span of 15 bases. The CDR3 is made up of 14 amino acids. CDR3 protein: CASTWEGFPYEQYF. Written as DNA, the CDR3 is TGTGCCAGTACCTGGGAAGGGTTTCCCTACGAGCAGTACTTC.

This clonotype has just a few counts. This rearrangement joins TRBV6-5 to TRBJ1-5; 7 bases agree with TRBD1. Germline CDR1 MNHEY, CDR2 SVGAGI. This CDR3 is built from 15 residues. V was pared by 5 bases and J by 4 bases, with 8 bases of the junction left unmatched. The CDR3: CASSQRQGLNQPQHF. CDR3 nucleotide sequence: TGTGCCAGCAGTCAACGACAGGGACTGAATCAGCCCCAGCATTTT.

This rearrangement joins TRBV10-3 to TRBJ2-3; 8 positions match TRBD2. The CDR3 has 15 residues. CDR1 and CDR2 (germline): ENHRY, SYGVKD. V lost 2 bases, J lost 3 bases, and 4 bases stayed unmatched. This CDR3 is CAISERGGGTDTQYF. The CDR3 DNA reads TGTGCCATCAGTGAGCGGGGGGGCGGTACAGATACGCAGTATTTT.

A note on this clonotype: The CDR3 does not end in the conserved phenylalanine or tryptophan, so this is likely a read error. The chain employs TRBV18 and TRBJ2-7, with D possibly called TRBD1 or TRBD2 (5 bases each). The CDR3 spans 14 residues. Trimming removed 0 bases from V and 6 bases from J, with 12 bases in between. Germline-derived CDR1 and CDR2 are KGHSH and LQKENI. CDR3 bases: TGTGCCAGCTCACCACCTCTAGGGGCGGGCGAGCAGTACTTA. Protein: CASSPPLGAGEQYL.

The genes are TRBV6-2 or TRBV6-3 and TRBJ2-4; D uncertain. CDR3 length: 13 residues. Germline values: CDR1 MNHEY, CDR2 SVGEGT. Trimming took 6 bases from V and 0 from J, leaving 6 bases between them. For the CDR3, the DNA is TGTGCCAGCAGAGGGTCAGCCAAAAACATTCAGTACTTC. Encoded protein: CASRGSAKNIQYF.

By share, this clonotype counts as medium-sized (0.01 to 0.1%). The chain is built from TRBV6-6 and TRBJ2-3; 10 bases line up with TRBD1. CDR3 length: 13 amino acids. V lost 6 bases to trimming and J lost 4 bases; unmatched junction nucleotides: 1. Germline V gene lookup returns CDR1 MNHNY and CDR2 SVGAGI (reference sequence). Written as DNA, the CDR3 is TGTGCCAGCAGCGGACAGGGGGCAGATACGCAGTATTTT. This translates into CASSGQGADTQYF.

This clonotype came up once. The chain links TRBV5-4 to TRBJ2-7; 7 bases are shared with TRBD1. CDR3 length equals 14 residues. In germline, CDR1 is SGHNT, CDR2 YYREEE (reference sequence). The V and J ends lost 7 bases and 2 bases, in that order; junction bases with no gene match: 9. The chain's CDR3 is CASGRTGFTYEQYF. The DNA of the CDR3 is TGTGCCAGCGGCAGGACAGGTTTCACCTACGAGCAGTACTTC.

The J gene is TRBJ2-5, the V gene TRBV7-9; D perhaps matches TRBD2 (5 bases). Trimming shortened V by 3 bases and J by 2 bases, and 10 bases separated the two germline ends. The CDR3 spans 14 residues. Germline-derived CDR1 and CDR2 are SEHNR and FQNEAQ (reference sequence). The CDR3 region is CASSFRTVQETQYF. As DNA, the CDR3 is TGTGCCAGCAGCTTCCGGACTGTACAAGAGACCCAGTACTTC.

The CDR3 protein is CASSLIESGADTQYF. In nucleotides, the CDR3 is TGCGCCAGCAGCCTGATAGAGTCGGGGGCAGATACGCAGTATTTT. The chain carries TRBV5-1 and TRBJ2-3; TRBD2 might be the D (6 bases). Trimming stripped 4 bases from V and 4 bases from J, with 16 bases between. This CDR3 region has 15 residues. Germline V gene data show CDR1 as SGHRS and CDR2 as YFSETQ.

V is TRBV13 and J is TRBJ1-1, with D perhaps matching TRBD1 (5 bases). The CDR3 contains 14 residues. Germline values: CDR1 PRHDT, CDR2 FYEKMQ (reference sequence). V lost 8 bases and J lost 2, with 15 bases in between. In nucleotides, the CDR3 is TGTGCCAGCCGGGTCGGAGGGGCCAACACTGAAGCTTTCTTT. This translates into CASRVGGANTEAFF.

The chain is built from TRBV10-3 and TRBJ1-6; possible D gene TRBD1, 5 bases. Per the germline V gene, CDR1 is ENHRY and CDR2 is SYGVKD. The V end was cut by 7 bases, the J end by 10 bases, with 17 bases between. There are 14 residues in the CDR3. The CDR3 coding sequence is TGTGCCATCACCGGCCAGCAGGGTGAATCACCCCTCCACTTT. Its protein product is CAITGQQGESPLHF.

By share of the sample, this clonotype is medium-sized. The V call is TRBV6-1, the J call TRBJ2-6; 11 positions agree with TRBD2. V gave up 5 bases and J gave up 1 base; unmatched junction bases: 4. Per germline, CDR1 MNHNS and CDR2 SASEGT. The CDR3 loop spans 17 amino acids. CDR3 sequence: CASSLLAGESGANVLTF. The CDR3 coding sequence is TGTGCCAGCAGTCTACTAGCGGGGGAATCTGGGGCCAACGTCCTGACTTTC.

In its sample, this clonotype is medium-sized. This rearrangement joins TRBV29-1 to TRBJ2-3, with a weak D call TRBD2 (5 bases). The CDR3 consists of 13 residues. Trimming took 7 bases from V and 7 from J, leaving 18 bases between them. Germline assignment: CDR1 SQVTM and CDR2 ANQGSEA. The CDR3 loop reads CSAQPTRTNTQYF. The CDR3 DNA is TGCAGCGCCCAACCAACTAGGACCAATACGCAGTATTTT.

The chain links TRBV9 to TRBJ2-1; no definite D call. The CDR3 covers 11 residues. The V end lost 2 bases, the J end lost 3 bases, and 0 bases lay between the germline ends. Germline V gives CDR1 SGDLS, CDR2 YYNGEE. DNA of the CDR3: TGTGCCAGCAGCGTCTACAATGAGCAGTTCTTC. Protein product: CASSVYNEQFF.

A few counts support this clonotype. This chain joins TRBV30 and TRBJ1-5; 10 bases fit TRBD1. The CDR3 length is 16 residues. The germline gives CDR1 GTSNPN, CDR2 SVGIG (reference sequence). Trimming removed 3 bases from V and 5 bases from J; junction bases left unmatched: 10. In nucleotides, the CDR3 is TGTGCCTGGAGCCAAGGACAGGGGGTGAGAGATCAGCCCCAGCATTTT. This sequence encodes CAWSQGQGVRDQPQHF.